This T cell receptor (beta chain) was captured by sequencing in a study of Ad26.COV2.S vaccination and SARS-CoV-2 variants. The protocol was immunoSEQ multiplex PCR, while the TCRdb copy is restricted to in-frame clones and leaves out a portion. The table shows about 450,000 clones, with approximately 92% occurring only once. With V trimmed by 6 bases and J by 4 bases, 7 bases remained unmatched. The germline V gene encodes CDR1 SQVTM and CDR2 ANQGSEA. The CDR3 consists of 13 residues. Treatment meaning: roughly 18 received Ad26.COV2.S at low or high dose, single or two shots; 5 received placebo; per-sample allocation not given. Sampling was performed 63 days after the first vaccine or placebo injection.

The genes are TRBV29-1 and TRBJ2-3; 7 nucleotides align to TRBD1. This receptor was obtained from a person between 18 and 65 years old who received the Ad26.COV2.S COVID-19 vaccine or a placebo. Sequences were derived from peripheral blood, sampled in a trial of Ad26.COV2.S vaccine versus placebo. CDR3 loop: CSVSWGQPDTQYF. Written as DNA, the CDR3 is TGCAGCGTGTCATGGGGACAGCCAGATACGCAGTATTTT.